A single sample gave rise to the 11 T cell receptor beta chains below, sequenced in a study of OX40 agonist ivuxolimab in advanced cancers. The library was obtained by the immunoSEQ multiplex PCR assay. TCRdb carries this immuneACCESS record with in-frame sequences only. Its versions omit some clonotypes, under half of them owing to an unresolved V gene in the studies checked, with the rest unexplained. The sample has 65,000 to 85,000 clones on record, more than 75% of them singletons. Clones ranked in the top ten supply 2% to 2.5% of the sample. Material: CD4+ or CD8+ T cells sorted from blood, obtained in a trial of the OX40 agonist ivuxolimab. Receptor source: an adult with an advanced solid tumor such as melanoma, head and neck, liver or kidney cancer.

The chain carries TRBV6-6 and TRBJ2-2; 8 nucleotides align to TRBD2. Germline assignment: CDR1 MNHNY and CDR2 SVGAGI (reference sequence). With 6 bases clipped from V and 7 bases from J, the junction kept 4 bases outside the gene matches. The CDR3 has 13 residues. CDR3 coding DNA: TGTGCCAGCAGAGCGGGAGAGGTCGGGGAGCTGTTTTTT. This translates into CASRAGEVGELFF.

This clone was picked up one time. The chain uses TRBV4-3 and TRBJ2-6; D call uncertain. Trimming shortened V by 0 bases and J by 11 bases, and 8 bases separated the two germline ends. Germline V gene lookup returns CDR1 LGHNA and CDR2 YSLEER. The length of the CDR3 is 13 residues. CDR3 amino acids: CASSQDVQDVLTF. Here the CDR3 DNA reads TGCGCCAGCAGCCAAGATGTCCAGGACGTCCTGACTTTC.

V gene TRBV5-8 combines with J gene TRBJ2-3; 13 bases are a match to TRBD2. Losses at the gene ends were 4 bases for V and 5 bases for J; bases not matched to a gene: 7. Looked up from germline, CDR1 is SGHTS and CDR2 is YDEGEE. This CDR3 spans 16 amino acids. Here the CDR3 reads CASSRLRLAGGDTQYF. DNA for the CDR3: TGTGCCAGCAGCCGCCTAAGACTAGCGGGAGGAGATACGCAGTATTTT.

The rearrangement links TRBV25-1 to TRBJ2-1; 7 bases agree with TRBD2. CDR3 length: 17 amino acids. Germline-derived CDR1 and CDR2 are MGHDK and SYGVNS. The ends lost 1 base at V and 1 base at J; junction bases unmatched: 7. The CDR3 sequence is CASSESAKRGSYNEQFF. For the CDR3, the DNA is TGTGCCAGCAGTGAATCCGCGAAGCGGGGATCCTACAATGAGCAGTTCTTC.

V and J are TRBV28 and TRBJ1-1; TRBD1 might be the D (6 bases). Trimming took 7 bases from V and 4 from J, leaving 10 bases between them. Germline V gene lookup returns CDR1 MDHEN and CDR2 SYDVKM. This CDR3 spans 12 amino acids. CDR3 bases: TGTGCCAGCATGGAGGGGGGCACTGAAGCTTTCTTT. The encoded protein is CASMEGGTEAFF. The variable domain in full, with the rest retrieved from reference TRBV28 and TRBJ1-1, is DVKVTQSSRYLVKRTGEKVFLECVQDMDHENMFWYRQDPGLGLRLIYFSYDVKMKEKGDIPEGYSVSREKKERFSLILESASTNQTSMYLCASMEGGTEAFFGQGTRLTVV.

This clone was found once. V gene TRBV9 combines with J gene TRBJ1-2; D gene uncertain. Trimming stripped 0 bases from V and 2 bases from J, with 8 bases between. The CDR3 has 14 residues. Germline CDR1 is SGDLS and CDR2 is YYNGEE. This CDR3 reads CASSVEMGNYGYTF. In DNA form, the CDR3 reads TGTGCCAGCAGCGTAGAAATGGGGAACTATGGCTACACCTTC.

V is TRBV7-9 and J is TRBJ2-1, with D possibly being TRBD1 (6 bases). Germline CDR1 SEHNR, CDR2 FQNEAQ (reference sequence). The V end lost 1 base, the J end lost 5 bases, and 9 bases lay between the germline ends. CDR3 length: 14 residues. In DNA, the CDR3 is TGTGCCAGCAGCTTAGGGACAGAGAACAATGAGCAGTTCTTC. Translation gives CASSLGTENNEQFF.

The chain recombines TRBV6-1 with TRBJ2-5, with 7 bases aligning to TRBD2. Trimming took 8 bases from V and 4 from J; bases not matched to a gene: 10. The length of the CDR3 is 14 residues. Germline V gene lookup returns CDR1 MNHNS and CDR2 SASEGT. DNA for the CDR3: TGTGCCAGCGGAAACCAGGGAGGGCCAGAGACCCAGTACTTC. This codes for CASGNQGGPETQYF.

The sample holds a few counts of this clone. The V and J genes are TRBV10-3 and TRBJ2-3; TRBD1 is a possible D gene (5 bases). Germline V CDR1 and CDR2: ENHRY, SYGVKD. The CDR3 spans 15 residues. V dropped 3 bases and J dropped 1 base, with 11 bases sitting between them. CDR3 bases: TGTGCCATCAGTGACAGGGCCTCAGGCACAGATACGCAGTATTTT. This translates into CAISDRASGTDTQYF.

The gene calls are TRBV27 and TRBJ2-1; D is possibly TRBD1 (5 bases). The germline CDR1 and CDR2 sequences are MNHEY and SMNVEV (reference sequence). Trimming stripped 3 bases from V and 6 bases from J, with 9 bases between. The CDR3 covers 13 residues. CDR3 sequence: CASSFVGRNEQFF. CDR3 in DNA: TGTGCCAGCAGTTTCGTGGGGCGCAATGAGCAGTTCTTC.

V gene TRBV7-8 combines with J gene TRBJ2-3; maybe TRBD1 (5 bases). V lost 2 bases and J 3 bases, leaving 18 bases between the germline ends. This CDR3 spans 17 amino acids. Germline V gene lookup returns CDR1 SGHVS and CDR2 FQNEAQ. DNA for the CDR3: TGTGCCAGCAGCTTATATACCAGGCTAAGGGGTACAGATACGCAGTATTTT. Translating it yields CASSLYTRLRGTDTQYF.